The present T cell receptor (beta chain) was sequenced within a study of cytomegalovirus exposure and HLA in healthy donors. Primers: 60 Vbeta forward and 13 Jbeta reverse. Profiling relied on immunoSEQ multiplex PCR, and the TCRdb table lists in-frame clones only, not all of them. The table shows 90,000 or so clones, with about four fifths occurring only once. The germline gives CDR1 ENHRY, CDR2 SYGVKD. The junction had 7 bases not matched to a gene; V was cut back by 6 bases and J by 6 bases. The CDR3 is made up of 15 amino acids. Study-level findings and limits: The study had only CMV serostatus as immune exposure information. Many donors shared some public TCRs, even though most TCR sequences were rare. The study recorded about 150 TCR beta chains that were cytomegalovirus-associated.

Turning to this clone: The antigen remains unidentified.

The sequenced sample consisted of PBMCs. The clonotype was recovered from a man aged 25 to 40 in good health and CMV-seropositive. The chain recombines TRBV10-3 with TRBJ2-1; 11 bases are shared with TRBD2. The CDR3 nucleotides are TGTGCCATCAGGGGGAAAACTAGCGGGAGCAATGAGCAGTTCTTC. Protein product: CAIRGKTSGSNEQFF.